Sequencing of this T cell receptor (beta chain) was carried out in a study of shared clonotypes between healthy human individuals. The overall study: Donors, aged 18 to 49, were a couple of women and three men.

The V segment lost 4 bases and the J segment 2 bases; nucleotides outside the gene matches: 4. This CDR3 spans 15 amino acids. Germline V gene sequence: CDR1 MGHRA, CDR2 YSYEKL. The table came from immunoSEQ multiplex PCR; TCRdb's copy has only in-frame clones and leaves some out. The sample holds 900,000 to 1,200,000 clones, approximately 80% seen once. V is TRBV4-1 and J is TRBJ1-3; 8 nucleotides align to TRBD1. Sample: memory CD4+ T cells from PBMCs. As to subset: CD45RA-negative fraction. This TCR came from a man between 18 and 35 years old in good health. Some clones in this sample may be carry-over from other donors' samples. CDR3 in DNA: TGCGCCAGCAGCCCGCAGGGGGCGGCTGGAAACACCATATATTTT. Its translation: CASSPQGAAGNTIYF.